The T cell receptor (beta chain) described here comes from a study of monozygotic twins with inflammatory bowel disease. The germline V gene encodes CDR1 SGHKS and CDR2 YYEKEE (reference sequence). This CDR3 has 13 residues. No DNA is given; TCRdb re-called the 5' RACE reads and lists each CDR3 protein once. This sample contains approximately 400,000 distinct CDR3 sequences. The clonotype originates from a human donor with ulcerative colitis or Crohn's disease, or a healthy co-twin of an affected twin (not recorded which). The J gene is TRBJ2-3, the V gene TRBV5-5; TCRdb indicates TRBD2, and absent DNA this call remains unverified. The material sequenced was blood. The CDR3: CASSSGLLDTQYF.